Shown below are 26 T cell receptor beta chains from a single sample sequenced in a study of CD8 T cells in Susac syndrome. Random hexamers were used to reverse transcribe roughly 0.5 to 1 ug of RNA. TCRdb called the immunoSEQ multiplex PCR reads again in MiXCR, with one record for every CDR3 protein. In the table there are 210,000 or so distinct CDR3 sequences, about 95% of which are singletons. The specimen was CD4+ T cells from PBMCs. Every receptor here comes from a human donor with Susac syndrome.

The J gene is TRBJ1-2, the V gene TRBV27; D is perhaps TRBD1 (5 bases). CDR1 is MNHEY, CDR2 SMNVEV, per germline (reference sequence). The CDR3 has 15 residues. V lost 0 bases, J lost 8 bases, and 16 bases lay in between. CDR3 bases: TGTGCCAGCAGTTTATCCGGCGGGGGACGAAGAGGCTACACCTTC. Amino acids: CASSLSGGGRRGYTF.

This clonotype appeared once. This rearrangement joins TRBV20-1 to TRBJ1-5; TRBD1 aligns across 7 bases. The V gene's germline CDR1 is DFQATT and CDR2 SNEGSKA (reference sequence). V gave up 1 base and J gave up 2 bases; unmatched junction bases: 2. This CDR3 is 14 amino acids long. CDR3 sequence: CSARGQGGNQPQHF. DNA of the CDR3: TGCAGTGCTAGAGGACAGGGCGGCAATCAGCCCCAGCATTTT.

Details on this clonotype: At one of its ends the junction is not consistent with the germline gene, which may arise from a read error. V and J are TRBV6-1 and TRBJ2-2, with 10 bases matching TRBD1. The CDR3 spans 17 residues. Germline CDR1 and CDR2: MNHNS and SASEGT. This CDR3 reads CASRRAGTGANTRELFF. The DNA for the CDR3 is TGTGCCAGCAGAAGGGCCGGGACAGGGGCTAACACCAGGGAGCTGTTTTTT.

This chain links TRBV19 with TRBJ1-2, with TRBD1 as a possible D gene (5 bases). CDR3 length equals 13 residues. The V gene's germline CDR1 is LNHDA and CDR2 SQIVND (reference sequence). V gave up 3 bases and J gave up 5 bases, with 10 bases separating them. The CDR3 region has the DNA TGTGCCAGTAGTATCAGCGGGGCATATGGCTACACCTTC. This codes for CASSISGAYGYTF. The whole variable domain, remainder taken from reference TRBV19 and TRBJ1-2, is DGGITQSPKYLFRKEGQNVTLSCEQNLNHDAMYWYRQDPGQGLRLIYYSQIVNDFQKGDIAEGYSVSREKKESFPLTVTSAQKNPTAFYLCASSISGAYGYTFGSGTRLTVV.

The V and J genes are TRBV7-9 and TRBJ2-3; the D gene could be TRBD1 or TRBD2 (6 bases each). The V gene lost 4 bases and the J gene lost 1 base, with 12 bases spanning the gap. CDR1 is SEHNR and CDR2 is FQNEAQ in the germline V gene (reference sequence). CDR3 length: 15 residues. The CDR3 bases are TGTGCCAGCAGCTGGACGGGGGCGGGCACAGATACGCAGTATTTT. As protein: CASSWTGAGTDTQYF.

This chain connects TRBV2 to TRBJ1-5; D unresolved. V was clipped by 4 bases and J by 0 bases, with 7 bases between them. Germline lookup yields CDR1 SNHLY and CDR2 FYNNEI. There are 14 residues in the CDR3. DNA of the CDR3: TGTGCCAGCAGTGCCCCCTATAGCAATCAGCCCCAGCATTTT. Translation gives CASSAPYSNQPQHF.

V and J are TRBV20-1 and TRBJ2-3, with D tentatively TRBD2 (7 bases). The CDR3 has 13 amino acids. V lost 3 bases and J lost 6, with 13 bases in between. Germline assignment: CDR1 DFQATT and CDR2 SNEGSKA (reference sequence). The CDR3 sequence is CSARRGGQDTQYF. Written as DNA, the CDR3 is TGCAGTGCTAGGAGGGGGGGCCAGGATACGCAGTATTTT.

The chain couples TRBV5-6 to TRBJ2-7; D unresolved. V shed 0 bases and J shed 8 bases, with 12 bases lying between them. The CDR3 contains 13 residues. The germline V gene has CDR1 SGHDT and CDR2 YYEEEE. The CDR3 loop reads CASSLGRALKQYF. The CDR3 DNA reads TGTGCCAGCAGCTTGGGAAGGGCCCTAAAGCAGTACTTC. The full variable domain, rest sourced from reference TRBV5-6 and TRBJ2-7, is DAGVTQSPTHLIKTRGQQVTLRCSPKSGHDTVSWYQQALGQGPQFIFQYYEEEERQRGNFPDRFSGHQFPNYSSELNVNALLLGDSALYLCASSLGRALKQYFGPGTRLTVT.

This sequence joins TRBV10-3 and TRBJ1-1; 7 nucleotides agree with TRBD1. CDR1 ENHRY and CDR2 SYGVKD come from the germline V gene. With V trimmed by 5 bases and J by 1 base, 4 bases remained unmatched. The CDR3 length is 14 residues. CDR3 nucleotide sequence: TGTGCCATCAGTATCGGACAGGAGAACACTGAAGCTTTCTTT. Translation: CAISIGQENTEAFF.

The rearrangement uses TRBV20-1 and TRBJ2-3; TRBD1 agrees at 7 bases. Germline V gives CDR1 DFQATT, CDR2 SNEGSKA (reference sequence). V was clipped by 3 bases and J by 0 bases; unmatched bases: 12. The CDR3 is 17 amino acids. Here the CDR3 reads CSASFPTGPSSTDTQYF. CDR3 nucleotide sequence: TGCAGTGCTAGCTTTCCGACAGGGCCCTCTAGCACAGATACGCAGTATTTT.

This sequence joins TRBV3-1 and TRBJ2-7; the match to TRBD1 covers 10 bases. From germline, CDR1 is LGHDT and CDR2 YNNKEL (reference sequence). The V segment lost 1 base and the J segment 4 bases; nucleotides outside the gene matches: 4. CDR3 size: 15 residues. CDR3 region: CASSQGPGQGYEQYF. The CDR3 nucleotides are TGTGCCAGCAGCCAAGGCCCGGGACAGGGGTACGAGCAGTACTTC.

J is TRBJ2-3 and V is TRBV18; 7 bases are a match to TRBD1. Germline CDR1 KGHSH, CDR2 LQKENI. The J segment lost 5 bases and the V segment lost 1 base, leaving 9 bases of the junction unmatched. This CDR3 is 16 amino acids long. CDR3 sequence reads: CASSPRRQGVEDTQYF. The CDR3 bases are TGTGCCAGCTCACCACGGAGACAGGGTGTGGAAGATACGCAGTATTTT.

The V gene is TRBV6-5, the J gene TRBJ1-3; maybe TRBD1 (6 bases). CDR3 length equals 15 residues. The V and J ends lost 6 bases and 0 bases respectively, with 12 bases between them. The germline V gene has CDR1 MNHEY and CDR2 SVGAGI. The CDR3 DNA follows: TGTGCCAGCAGACCTTCGACAGGCTCTGGAAACACCATATATTTT. Its translation is CASRPSTGSGNTIYF.

The CDR3 nucleotides are TGTGCCAGCAGTCTAGGGCTAGGGGGGGCTGGAAACACCATATATTTT. Translation gives CASSLGLGGAGNTIYF. The rearrangement links TRBV12-3 or TRBV12-4 to TRBJ1-3; tentative D call: TRBD1 (6 bases). The V gene lost 5 bases and the J gene lost 2 bases, with 16 bases spanning the gap. This CDR3 region has 16 residues.

The chain joins TRBV20-1 to TRBJ2-3; maybe TRBD1 (7 bases). Trimming stripped 0 bases from V and 4 bases from J, with 14 bases between. Germline V gives CDR1 DFQATT, CDR2 SNEGSKA (reference sequence). CDR3 length: 15 residues. The CDR3 reads CSARDRRDRPDTQYF. The CDR3, as DNA: TGCAGTGCTAGAGATCGGCGGGACAGACCAGATACGCAGTATTTT.

The CDR3, as DNA: TGTGCCAGCAGTCCCCGGGACAGGGTCACCGAGCAGTACTTC. It encodes CASSPRDRVTEQYF. The chain employs TRBV12-3 or TRBV12-4 and TRBJ2-7; 9 bases map to TRBD1. The CDR3 has 14 amino acids. Unmatched junction bases numbered 8, after V lost 5 bases and J lost 6 bases.

The chain recombines TRBV30 with TRBJ2-3, with 13 bases that match TRBD2. The junction had 10 bases not matched to a gene; V was cut back by 7 bases and J by 9 bases. Germline V CDR1 and CDR2: GTSNPN, SVGIG (reference sequence). The CDR3 has 14 amino acids. DNA for the CDR3: TGTGCCTACCCACTAGCGGGGGGGGGTGGAACGCAGTATTTT. Its translation is CAYPLAGGGGTQYF.

The chain employs TRBV2 and TRBJ1-2; 10 bases fit TRBD1. The germline V gene has CDR1 SNHLY and CDR2 FYNNEI. This CDR3 is 14 amino acids long. Trimming took 6 bases from V and 3 from J; bases not matched to a gene: 4. CDR3 amino acids: CASRIGTGDYGYTF. CDR3 sequence (DNA): TGTGCCAGCAGGATCGGGACAGGGGACTATGGCTACACCTTC.

This sequence joins TRBV28 and TRBJ1-2; weak D call: TRBD1 (6 bases). V lost 5 bases and J lost 4, with 20 bases in between. The CDR3 covers 16 residues. Germline-derived CDR1 and CDR2 are MDHEN and SYDVKM. CDR3 residues: CASSPHQQGRGYGYTF. The CDR3 DNA sequence: TGTGCCAGCAGTCCACATCAACAGGGAAGAGGCTATGGCTACACCTTC.

The J gene is TRBJ2-5, the V gene TRBV20-1; no firm D call. This CDR3 has 13 amino acids. V was cut by 7 bases and J by 4 bases, with 16 bases left in between. Germline CDR1 is DFQATT and CDR2 is SNEGSKA (reference sequence). The CDR3: CSVLRAVGETQYF. The CDR3 coding sequence is TGCAGTGTTCTTCGGGCGGTGGGAGAGACCCAGTACTTC.

The chain couples TRBV9 to TRBJ1-3; TRBD1 agrees at 10 bases. The V segment lost 3 bases and the J segment 0 bases; nucleotides outside the gene matches: 9. Germline CDR1 is SGDLS and CDR2 is YYNGEE. The CDR3 length is 18 residues. CDR3 nucleotide sequence: TGTGCCAGCAGCGACCGGACAGGGGGGTTGATCTCTGGAAACACCATATATTTT. Its translation: CASSDRTGGLISGNTIYF.

The chain recombines TRBV12-3 or TRBV12-4 with TRBJ1-6; perhaps TRBD1 as D (6 bases). V gave up 7 bases and J gave up 7 bases, with 14 bases separating them. The CDR3 is made up of 14 amino acids. The CDR3 DNA reads as TGTGCCAGCAACCTACAGGGAAGGAATTCACCCCTCCACTTT. This codes for CASNLQGRNSPLHF.

The gene calls are TRBV4-2 and TRBJ2-2; D may be TRBD2 (5 bases). Germline CDR1 and CDR2: LGHNA and YNFKEQ. V lost 3 bases, J lost 3 bases, and 11 bases lay in between. The CDR3 length is 15 residues. The CDR3 protein is CASSQAIGDTGELFF. CDR3 bases: TGTGCCAGCAGCCAGGCCATCGGGGACACCGGGGAGCTGTTTTTT.

V gene TRBV20-1 combines with J gene TRBJ2-2; TRBD2 matches at 11 bases. CDR3 length: 15 residues. V shed 1 base, J shed 5 bases, and the junction held 3 bases outside the gene matches. Germline V gene lookup returns CDR1 DFQATT and CDR2 SNEGSKA (reference sequence). The CDR3 DNA reads as TGCAGTGCTAGAGTAGCGGGGGGGCGGACCGGGGAGCTGTTTTTT. This encodes CSARVAGGRTGELFF.

This sequence joins TRBV6-2 or TRBV6-3 and TRBJ2-1; 8 nucleotides match TRBD1. V lost 5 bases, J lost 0 bases, and 6 bases stayed unmatched. Germline V gene sequence: CDR1 MNHEY, CDR2 SVGEGT. The CDR3 runs 16 residues. CDR3 bases: TGTGCCAGCAGTGGGGGACAGGAGAGCTCCTACAATGAGCAGTTCTTC. It codes for CASSGGQESSYNEQFF.

This clonotype was seen a single time. This chain uses TRBV6-2 or TRBV6-3 with TRBJ1-2, with TRBD1 identical over 9 bases. Germline V CDR1 and CDR2: MNHEY, SVGEGT. The CDR3 sequence is 14 residues long. V gave up 8 bases and J gave up 3 bases; unmatched junction bases: 7. This chain's CDR3 is CASLQGANHYGYTF. Here the CDR3 DNA reads TGTGCCAGCCTACAGGGGGCGAATCACTATGGCTACACCTTC.